This T cell receptor (beta chain) is drawn from a study of CD8+ T cells in alopecia areata. General study points: In lesional scalp, particularly from alopecia totalis/universalis, clonality was higher than in normal scalp. Patients shared TCRs less clearly than mice did, possibly owing to HLA.

A few counts support this clone. Antigen: not known. These gene names are mouse names. Read data end 4 residues before the CDR3 end; the end is taken from the germline J gene. Time point noted: mouse skin 6 weeks after grafting, around onset of hair loss. Recipient mice underwent skin biopsy at grafting and 3 and 6 weeks later. The CDR3 runs 15 residues. Trimming removed 0 bases from V and 3 bases from J; junction bases left unmatched: 2. CDR1 is NNHNN, CDR2 SYGAGS, per germline (reference sequence). TCR sequencing used cDNA made by reverse transcription of extracted RNA. The assay was immunoSEQ multiplex PCR, and TCRdb's table has in-frame clones only and misses some. The specimen has about 6,100 clones, none found just once.

This specimen was skin, taken at week 6. The rearrangement uses TRBV13-2 and TRBJ2-2, with 7 bases identical to TRBD1. This TCR derives from a C3H/HeJ mouse with alopecia areata. The strain bears MHC haplotype H2-k. CDR3 region: CASGDVGQDTGQLYF. The CDR3 bases that were read are TGTGCCAGCGGTGATGTTGGACAGGACACCGGG.